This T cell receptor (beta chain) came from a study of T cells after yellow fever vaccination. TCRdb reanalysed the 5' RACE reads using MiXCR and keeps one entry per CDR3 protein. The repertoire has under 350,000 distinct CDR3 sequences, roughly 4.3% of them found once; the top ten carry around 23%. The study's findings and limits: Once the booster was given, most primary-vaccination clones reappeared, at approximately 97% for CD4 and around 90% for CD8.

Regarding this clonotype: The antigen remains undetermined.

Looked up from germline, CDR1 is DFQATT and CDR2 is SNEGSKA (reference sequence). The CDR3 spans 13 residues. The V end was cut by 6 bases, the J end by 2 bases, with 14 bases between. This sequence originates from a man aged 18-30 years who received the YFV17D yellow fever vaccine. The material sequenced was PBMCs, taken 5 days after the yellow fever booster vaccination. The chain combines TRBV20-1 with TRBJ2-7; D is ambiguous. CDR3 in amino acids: CSAVAAPAYEQYF. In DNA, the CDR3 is TGCAGTGCCGTGGCGGCTCCGGCCTACGAGCAGTACTTC.